The 10 T cell receptor beta chains below all came from one sample that was sequenced in a study of cytomegalovirus exposure and HLA in healthy donors (dated by TCRdb to the late 2010s). The protocol used for the library was the immunoSEQ multiplex PCR assay. A mixture of 60 forward primers for TCR Vbeta segments and 13 reverse primers for TCR Jbeta segments was used in the multiplex PCR. Held by TCRdb, this immuneACCESS table contains in-frame sequences only and omits some clones. Under half of the omission traces to an unresolved V gene where checked; the cause of the rest is unknown. For this sample there are around 150,000 clones; 60% to 80% appear just once. Of the sample, around 4.9% falls within the top ten clones. The sample taken for sequencing was PBMCs. All receptors derive from a male donor in good health and CMV-seronegative.

The chain employs TRBV7-2 and TRBJ1-4; D is perhaps TRBD1 (5 bases). CDR3 length: 16 residues. Germline loops: CDR1 SGHTA, CDR2 FQGNSA. The V and J ends lost 8 bases and 0 bases respectively, with 16 bases between them. The CDR3 nucleotides read TGTGCCAGCGGTCAGGGAGGGTTTGCAACTAATGAAAAACTGTTTTTT. It specifies CASGQGGFATNEKLFF.

The chain uses TRBV7-9 and TRBJ2-5; 14 bases agree with TRBD2. CDR3 length: 15 residues. Trimming took 5 bases from V and 4 from J; bases not matched to a gene: 3. Germline V CDR1 and CDR2: SEHNR, FQNEAQ (reference sequence). CDR3 DNA sequence: TGTGCCAGCAGCCCGACTAGCGGGGGGGCAGAGACCCAGTACTTC. Its protein product is CASSPTSGGAETQYF.

The chain combines TRBV10-3 with TRBJ2-4, with 8 bases identical to TRBD2. J was trimmed by 15 bases and V by 3 bases; bases with no gene match: 7. Germline V gene data show CDR1 as ENHRY and CDR2 as SYGVKD. This CDR3 has 12 amino acids. CDR3 nucleotide sequence: TGTGCCATCAGTGACCGGTCGGGGGGGACGTACTTC. Translation: CAISDRSGGTYF.

DNA of the CDR3: TGTGCCAGCAGTTTAGGGGGCCGGGGCCACAATCAGCCCCAGCATTTT. Amino acids: CASSLGGRGHNQPQHF. V usage is TRBV28 and J usage is TRBJ1-5; possible D gene TRBD1, 6 bases. Trimming took 2 bases from V and 3 from J, leaving 14 bases between them. The CDR3 length is 16 residues. Germline V gene lookup returns CDR1 MDHEN and CDR2 SYDVKM. The full variable domain, its missing parts supplied by reference TRBV28 and TRBJ1-5, is DVKVTQSSRYLVKRTGEKVFLECVQDMDHENMFWYRQDPGLGLRLIYFSYDVKMKEKGDIPEGYSVSREKKERFSLILESASTNQTSMYLCASSLGGRGHNQPQHFGDGTRLSIL.

The chain carries TRBV7-2 and TRBJ1-1; tentatively, D is TRBD1 (6 bases). This CDR3 has 15 amino acids. V lost 3 bases and J lost 4, with 15 bases in between. Germline V CDR1 and CDR2: SGHTA, FQGNSA. The CDR3, as DNA: TGTGCCAGCAGCTTGGGGGGGAGGGACACCACTGAAGCTTTCTTT. Translating it yields CASSLGGRDTTEAFF.

A few counts support this clone. The rearrangement links TRBV5-6 to TRBJ1-2; D unclear. The CDR3 is made up of 13 amino acids. Germline lookup yields CDR1 SGHDT and CDR2 YYEEEE. The V end lost 4 bases, the J end lost 6 bases, and 13 bases lay between the germline ends. DNA of the CDR3: TGTGCCAGCAGCCCGGGGTCCATAGATGGCTACACCTTC. This translates into CASSPGSIDGYTF.

The chain joins TRBV28 to TRBJ2-3; D is unclear. This CDR3 comprises 14 residues. Germline V gives CDR1 MDHEN, CDR2 SYDVKM. V gave up 3 bases and J gave up 2 bases, with 9 bases separating them. Here the CDR3 DNA reads TGTGCCAGCAGTTTGCACAGCTACACAGATACGCAGTATTTT. Translation: CASSLHSYTDTQYF.

The CDR3 region is CASSEVVVGEAFF. The DNA for the CDR3 is TGTGCCAGCAGTGAAGTAGTGGTTGGTGAAGCTTTCTTT. The rearrangement joins TRBV2 to TRBJ1-1; D unclear. V dropped 1 base and J dropped 7 bases, with 10 bases sitting between them. The CDR3 runs to 13 residues. Germline V CDR1 and CDR2: SNHLY, FYNNEI.

The chain joins TRBV6-6 to TRBJ1-1, with a possible D match to TRBD1 (5 bases). The germline V gene has CDR1 MNHNY and CDR2 SVGAGI (reference sequence). V was trimmed by 2 bases and J by 3 bases, leaving 13 bases between them. There are 15 residues in the CDR3. CDR3 bases: TGTGCCAGCAGTTACCTCTACGGGGGAGACACTGAAGCTTTCTTT. Translating gives CASSYLYGGDTEAFF.

This clone was observed a handful of times. The chain recombines TRBV4-3 with TRBJ2-6; TRBD1 agrees at 7 bases. There are 15 residues in the CDR3. Losses at the gene ends were 4 bases for V and 0 bases for J; bases not matched to a gene: 0. The germline CDR1 and CDR2 sequences are LGHNA and YSLEER. In DNA form, the CDR3 reads TGCGCCAGCAGCCGGGACAGCTCTGGGGCCAACGTCCTGACTTTC. This sequence encodes CASSRDSSGANVLTF.